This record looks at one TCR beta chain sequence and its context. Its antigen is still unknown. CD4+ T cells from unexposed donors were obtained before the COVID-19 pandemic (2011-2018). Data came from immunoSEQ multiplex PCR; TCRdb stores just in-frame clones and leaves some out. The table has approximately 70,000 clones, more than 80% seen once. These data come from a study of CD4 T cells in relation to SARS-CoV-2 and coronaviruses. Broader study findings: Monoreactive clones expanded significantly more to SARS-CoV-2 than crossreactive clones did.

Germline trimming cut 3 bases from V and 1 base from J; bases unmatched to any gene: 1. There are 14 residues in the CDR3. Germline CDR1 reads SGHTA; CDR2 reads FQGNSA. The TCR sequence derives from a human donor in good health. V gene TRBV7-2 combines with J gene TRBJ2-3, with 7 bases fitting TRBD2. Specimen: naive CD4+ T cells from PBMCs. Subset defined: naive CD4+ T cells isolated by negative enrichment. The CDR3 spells CASSFAGGTDTQYF. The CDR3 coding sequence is TGTGCCAGCAGCTTTGCGGGGGGCACAGATACGCAGTATTTT.